Below are 9 T cell receptor beta chains sequenced from a single sample in a study of technical replicates of blood from a handful of donors. Sequencing used immunoSEQ multiplex PCR; TCRdb keeps in-frame clones, though not all of them. The profile shows around 80,000 clones, approximately 94% of them singletons. The source material was T cells isolated from PBMCs. Every receptor here comes from a human donor in good health.

This chain links TRBV4-1 with TRBJ1-1; the match to TRBD1 covers 11 bases. V shed 8 bases and J 0 bases; nucleotides not matched to a gene: 8. The CDR3 extends over 16 amino acids. Germline loops: CDR1 MGHRA, CDR2 YSYEKL. CDR3 bases: TGCGCCAGCGAATGGGGACAGGGGGTTCTGAACACTGAAGCTTTCTTT. This encodes CASEWGQGVLNTEAFF.

The chain links TRBV29-1 to TRBJ2-3; 9 bases fit TRBD2. The germline V gene encodes CDR1 SQVTM and CDR2 ANQGSEA. CDR3 length equals 14 residues. V dropped 6 bases and J dropped 0; count of bases not matched to a gene: 4. The CDR3 bases are TGCAGCGTCTCTAGCGGGACTAGCACAGATACGCAGTATTTT. Its protein is CSVSSGTSTDTQYF.

The V call is TRBV29-1, the J call TRBJ2-1; D remains ambiguous. V was trimmed by 8 bases and J by 4 bases, leaving 9 bases between them. Germline-derived CDR1 and CDR2 are SQVTM and ANQGSEA. CDR3 length equals 11 residues. For the CDR3, the DNA is TGCAGCCTTACCAGGTACAATGAGCAGTTCTTC. Its translation: CSLTRYNEQFF.

The chain links TRBV6-5 to TRBJ1-2; D uncertain. Germline values: CDR1 MNHEY, CDR2 SVGAGI. The CDR3 totals 11 residues. Trimming left V 4 bases short and J 4 bases short, with 4 bases between. The DNA of the CDR3 is TGTGCCAGCAGTTCGTCCTATGGCTACACCTTC. Protein: CASSSSYGYTF.

The chain links TRBV5-1 to TRBJ2-2; 7 bases agree with TRBD2. This CDR3 spans 15 amino acids. The trim removed 4 bases at V and 1 base at J, leaving 4 bases unmatched. The germline gives CDR1 SGHRS, CDR2 YFSETQ. In DNA, the CDR3 is TGCGCCAGCAGCGGATCTAGCGGGAACACCGGGGAGCTGTTTTTT. Protein: CASSGSSGNTGELFF. The whole variable domain, remainder taken from reference TRBV5-1 and TRBJ2-2, is KAGVTQTPRYLIKTRGQQVTLSCSPISGHRSVSWYQQTPGQGLQFLFEYFSETQRNKGNFPGRFSGRQFSNSRSEMNVSTLELGDSALYLCASSGSSGNTGELFFGEGSRLTVL.

The chain joins TRBV10-2 to TRBJ2-1; TRBD2 matches at 9 bases. The germline V gene has CDR1 WSHSY and CDR2 SAAADI. V dropped 10 bases and J dropped 2; count of bases not matched to a gene: 6. The CDR3 has 14 amino acids. The CDR3 DNA reads as TGCGCCACCAACCTAGCGGGGCCCTACAATGAGCAGTTCTTC. Its protein is CATNLAGPYNEQFF.

This chain uses TRBV7-2 with TRBJ2-3; TRBD1 matches 9 bases. The CDR3 is 16 residues long. Germline-derived CDR1 and CDR2 are SGHTA and FQGNSA. Trimming at V came to 6 bases and at J to 6 bases, leaving 13 bases not matched to a gene. The CDR3 reads CASSYQSGQGVDTQYF. In DNA form, the CDR3 reads TGTGCCAGCAGTTATCAATCGGGACAGGGAGTCGATACGCAGTATTTT.

This clone was picked up one time. V is TRBV5-4 and J is TRBJ1-5, with TRBD1 matching over 10 bases. V lost 3 bases, J lost 7 bases, and 7 bases stayed unmatched. The CDR3 has 15 residues. The germline CDR1 and CDR2 sequences are SGHNT and YYREEE (reference sequence). CDR3 loop: CASSSGTGVSQPQHF. For the CDR3, the DNA is TGTGCCAGCAGCTCCGGGACAGGGGTGAGCCAGCCCCAGCATTTT.

This clone has a single count. The genes are TRBV4-1 and TRBJ2-3; D not certain. Germline-derived CDR1 and CDR2 are MGHRA and YSYEKL. The CDR3 totals 14 residues. The germline V and J ends were trimmed by 0 bases and 6 bases, with 10 bases remaining between them. CDR3 coding DNA: TGCGCCAGCAGCCAAGACAACATGAGGGATACGCAGTATTTT. As protein: CASSQDNMRDTQYF.